This section outlines one T cell receptor beta chain sequence together with its context. Its antigen is currently unknown. The germline CDR1 and CDR2 sequences are SGHRS and YFSETQ. The CDR3 is 15 residues long. J gave up 3 bases and V 4 bases, and 3 bases lay outside the gene matches. The data originate from a study of cytomegalovirus exposure and HLA in healthy donors. Study-wide points: Specificity of three CMV-associated chains for CMV antigens was verified in vitro. There were some public TCRs occurring in many donors, but most TCR sequences were rare. Subsequent analysis of the roughly 120 validation repertoires found a tendency for first-cohort TCR clusters to co-occur.

Some clones are missing from TCRdb's copy, which holds only in-frame ones; the method was immunoSEQ multiplex PCR. The data show approximately 160,000 clones, around nine tenths seen once. It was the 120-subject validation cohort, separate from the approximately 620-subject first cohort, to which the donors belonged. Input material: PBMCs. This chain uses TRBV5-1 with TRBJ2-2, with 10 positions matching TRBD1. The TCR comes from a woman aged 18-29 years in good health and CMV-seropositive. Written as DNA, the CDR3 is TGCGCCAGCAGCACCGGACAGGGGGACACCGGGGAGCTGTTTTTT. Translating it yields CASSTGQGDTGELFF.